The 2 T cell receptor beta chains below come from one sample, sequenced in a study of human T cells and chemical hapten exposure. Time point here: patch test 2, 6 weeks after DPC sensitization. Described treatment: therapeutic diphenylcyclopropenone sensitization with weekly scalp DPC. TCRdb re-called the RACE reads with MiXCR, one entry per CDR3 protein. The data show approximately 110,000 distinct CDR3 sequences, roughly 9% seen once. This specimen was whole blood, taken in connection with sensitization to the hapten diphenylcyclopropenone (DPC). The receptors were sampled from a woman in her forties with alopecia areata. Some clones in this sample may be carry-over from other donors' samples.

This clonotype showed up many times. This sequence joins TRBV19 and TRBJ1-2; 7 nucleotides match TRBD1. The CDR3 sequence is 15 residues long. CDR1 LNHDA and CDR2 SQIVND come from the germline V gene (reference sequence). V shed 4 bases and J 6 bases; nucleotides not matched to a gene: 11. The CDR3: CASSTLGTVFHGYTF. The CDR3 DNA is TGTGCCAGTAGTACGCTGGGGACAGTGTTTCATGGCTACACCTTC.

This clonotype was detected many times. The V gene is TRBV3-1, the J gene TRBJ2-3; the D gene is possibly TRBD2 (6 bases). The CDR3 has 19 amino acids. Trimming left V 0 bases short and J 4 bases short, with 23 bases between. Germline assignment: CDR1 LGHDT and CDR2 YNNKEL (reference sequence). The CDR3 here is CASSQDGGQAGIQSDTQYF. Written as DNA, the CDR3 is TGTGCCAGCAGCCAAGATGGTGGGCAAGCGGGTATCCAGTCAGATACGCAGTATTTT.